The 7 T cell receptor beta chains given below trace back to one sample, sequenced in a study of blood T cell repertoires in COVID-19. TCRdb's copy holds only in-frame clones and misses some; the assay was immunoSEQ multiplex PCR. This sample yields a few hundred thousand clones, of which more than 65% are seen a single time; 2% to 2.5% belongs to the top ten. Material for sequencing was peripheral blood. Source of these receptors: a man between 40 and 49 years old who had recovered from COVID-19.

This sequence joins TRBV5-1 and TRBJ2-1, with TRBD2 matching over 7 bases. Trimming took 2 bases from V and 0 from J; bases not matched to a gene: 5. In germline, CDR1 is SGHRS, CDR2 YFSETQ. CDR3 length: 16 residues. The CDR3: CASSFYGGNSYNEQFF. In DNA form, the CDR3 reads TGCGCCAGCAGCTTTTACGGGGGGAACTCCTACAATGAGCAGTTCTTC.

This sequence joins TRBV11-2 and TRBJ1-1; no clear D. The CDR3 is 13 amino acids. The V end lost 6 bases, the J end lost 2 bases, and 10 bases lay between the germline ends. Per germline, CDR1 SGHAT and CDR2 FQNNGV. The CDR3 loop is CASREAANTEAFF. The CDR3 region has the DNA TGTGCCAGCAGGGAGGCAGCTAACACTGAAGCTTTCTTT.

The genes are TRBV9 and TRBJ2-7, with D perhaps TRBD1 (6 bases). Germline CDR1 reads SGDLS; CDR2 reads YYNGEE. Trimming cost V 4 bases and J 3 bases, with 14 bases left between them. This CDR3 is built from 14 residues. The CDR3 region is CASSPQDRRYEQYF. DNA for the CDR3: TGTGCCAGCAGCCCTCAGGACAGACGCTACGAGCAGTACTTC.

This clone occurred a few times. The chain links TRBV20-1 to TRBJ2-7; TRBD1 matches 10 bases. This CDR3 contains 14 residues. Germline V gene sequence: CDR1 DFQATT, CDR2 SNEGSKA (reference sequence). Trimming took 3 bases from V and 2 from J; bases not matched to a gene: 4. CDR3 loop: CSASLGTGAYEQYF. DNA of the CDR3: TGCAGTGCTAGTCTAGGGACAGGGGCCTACGAGCAGTACTTC.

This chain uses TRBV19 with TRBJ2-7; 8 nucleotides match TRBD1. V shed 3 bases, J shed 2 bases, and the junction held 6 bases outside the gene matches. The CDR3 has 15 residues. Germline CDR1 is LNHDA and CDR2 is SQIVND (reference sequence). CDR3 DNA: TGTGCCAGTAGTATGGGACAGGCCGGAACCTACGAGCAGTACTTC. This sequence encodes CASSMGQAGTYEQYF. Looking up the rest from reference TRBV19 and TRBJ2-7 gives the full variable domain: DGGITQSPKYLFRKEGQNVTLSCEQNLNHDAMYWYRQDPGQGLRLIYYSQIVNDFQKGDIAEGYSVSREKKESFPLTVTSAQKNPTAFYLCASSMGQAGTYEQYFGPGTRLTVT.

The CDR3 sequence is CASSLILVISQEEYEQYF. The CDR3 region has the DNA TGTGCCAGCAGCTTAATCCTAGTAATTTCTCAAGAGGAATACGAGCAGTACTTC. The chain uses TRBV7-9 and TRBJ2-7; D call uncertain. Trimming took 2 bases from V and 4 from J, leaving 24 bases between them. The CDR3 loop spans 18 amino acids. Per the germline V gene, CDR1 is SEHNR and CDR2 is FQNEAQ (reference sequence). Together with reference TRBV7-9 and TRBJ2-7, the CDR3 gives the full variable domain: DTGVSQNPRHKITKRGQNVTFRCDPISEHNRLYWYRQTLGQGPEFLTYFQNEAQLEKSRLLSDRFSAERPKGSFSTLEIQRTEQGDSAMYLCASSLILVISQEEYEQYFGPGTRLTVT.

The V gene is TRBV5-4, the J gene TRBJ2-5, with TRBD1 matching 8 bases. The CDR3 has 14 amino acids. V lost 4 bases, J lost 5 bases, and 7 bases stayed unmatched. Germline V gene sequence: CDR1 SGHNT, CDR2 YYREEE (reference sequence). CDR3 region: CASSPDRALETQYF. In DNA form, the CDR3 reads TGTGCCAGCAGCCCGGACAGGGCCTTGGAGACCCAGTACTTC.